The clone carrying this T cell receptor beta chain was seen a handful of times. Its antigen is still unknown. Germline lookup yields CDR1 ENHRY and CDR2 SYGVKD. The CDR3 is 13 amino acids. With 6 bases removed from V and 4 bases from J, the gap between germline ends came to 12 bases. These data belong to a study of CD8 T cells in ankylosing spondylitis. TCRdb ran MiXCR on the 5' RACE reads and lists one entry per CDR3 protein. The sample yields 750,000 to 850,000 distinct CDR3 sequences, about 10% seen once. Study observations and caveats: Ankylosing spondylitis blood seemed to carry a telltale TCR beta motif made of under 10 highly homologous variants.

The receptor was isolated from a male donor with ankylosing spondylitis. The material sequenced was blood, either unsorted or a sorted T cell fraction (not recorded which). J is TRBJ2-5 and V is TRBV10-3; possible D gene TRBD2, 6 bases. The CDR3 protein is CAISKLARETQYF. CDR3 nucleotide sequence: TGTGCCATCAGCAAACTAGCAAGAGAGACCCAGTACTTC.